This TCR beta chain originates from a study of blood T cell repertoires in COVID-19. The wider study: PBMCs, B-cell-depleted T cells, or T cells provided the cDNA or gDNA that made up the material.

This clone was observed a single time. Other DNA sequences in the sample encode the same CDR3. TCRdb's copy holds only in-frame clones and misses some; the assay was immunoSEQ multiplex PCR. The profile shows 35,000 to 45,000 clones, roughly 80% of them singletons. This CDR3 has 14 amino acids. Germline CDR1 reads SGHDN; CDR2 reads FVKESK. V was shortened by 1 base and J by 6 bases, with 9 bases between the two germline ends. Sample: peripheral blood. V is TRBV14 and J is TRBJ2-2; TRBD1 is a possible D gene (5 bases). The source of this sequence is a human donor in a cohort sampled during active COVID-19. In nucleotides, the CDR3 is TGTGCCAGCAGCCAAGTGCGCAGGGCCGGGGAGCTGTTTTTT. Translating gives CASSQVRRAGELFF.